A single sample is the source of the 11 T cell receptor beta chains below, sequenced in a study of CD8 T cells in Susac syndrome. After extraction with the RNeasy kit, 0.5 to 1 ug of the RNA was reverse transcribed using random hexamers. TCRdb processed the immunoSEQ multiplex PCR reads anew with MiXCR; each CDR3 protein has one entry. Of a few hundred thousand distinct CDR3 sequences listed, around 93% are singletons. Sequencing was carried out using CD4+ T cells from PBMCs. Receptor source: a human donor with Susac syndrome.

The rearrangement links TRBV5-1 to TRBJ1-1; D gene uncertain. The CDR3 is 14 amino acids. The V gene lost 0 bases and the J gene lost 4 bases, with 10 bases spanning the gap. Germline loops: CDR1 SGHRS, CDR2 YFSETQ. Written as DNA, the CDR3 is TGCGCCAGCAGCTTGGAGGTAGGGATCACTGAAGCTTTCTTT. It translates to CASSLEVGITEAFF.

The chain employs TRBV20-1 and TRBJ1-5; possible D gene TRBD1, 5 bases. The CDR3 sequence is 15 residues long. V shed 2 bases and J shed 3 bases, with 14 bases lying between them. In germline, CDR1 is DFQATT, CDR2 SNEGSKA (reference sequence). The CDR3 is CSARRAGIPNQPQHF. Written as DNA, the CDR3 is TGCAGTGCTAGACGAGCAGGGATCCCCAATCAGCCCCAGCATTTT.

The chain couples TRBV6-4 to TRBJ1-6; no clear D. The CDR3 is made up of 14 amino acids. V lost 0 bases and J lost 8, with 8 bases in between. Germline assignment: CDR1 MRHNA and CDR2 SNTAGT. DNA of the CDR3: TGTGCCAGCAGTGACTCGATCGGGGATTCACCCCTCCACTTT. Amino acid sequence: CASSDSIGDSPLHF.

The V call is TRBV6-5, the J call TRBJ1-1, with D unclear. Trimming left V 0 bases short and J 3 bases short, with 20 bases between. Germline V CDR1 and CDR2: MNHEY, SVGAGI. The CDR3 spans 18 residues. CDR3 protein: CASSYSFPNMGKDTEAFF. CDR3 sequence (DNA): TGTGCCAGCAGTTACTCGTTTCCCAACATGGGAAAGGACACTGAAGCTTTCTTT.

This chain connects TRBV5-1 to TRBJ2-5, with a weak D call TRBD2 (6 bases). The germline CDR1 and CDR2 sequences are SGHRS and YFSETQ. V lost 4 bases and J lost 2, with 12 bases in between. This CDR3 spans 14 amino acids. The CDR3 nucleotides read TGCGCCAGCAGCATGCGGGATTTACAAGAGACCCAGTACTTC. Protein sequence: CASSMRDLQETQYF.

This chain joins TRBV7-2 and TRBJ2-3, with 8 positions matching TRBD1. The CDR3 has 14 residues. Looked up from germline, CDR1 is SGHTA and CDR2 is FQGNSA. J was trimmed by 7 bases and V by 1 base; bases with no gene match: 4. This CDR3 is CASSLGTGHNTQYF. In nucleotides, the CDR3 is TGTGCCAGCAGCTTAGGGACAGGGCATAATACGCAGTATTTT.

This sequence joins TRBV6-2 or TRBV6-3 and TRBJ2-3, with unresolved D. V was trimmed by 2 bases and J by 0 bases, leaving 3 bases between them. This CDR3 region has 13 residues. The V gene's germline CDR1 is MNHEY and CDR2 SVGEGT. The DNA of the CDR3 is TGTGCCAGCAGTTACCAAAGCACAGATACGCAGTATTTT. Translating it yields CASSYQSTDTQYF.

This chain joins TRBV9 and TRBJ1-1; possible D gene TRBD1, 5 bases. In germline, CDR1 is SGDLS, CDR2 YYNGEE. The CDR3 is 17 residues long. Trimming stripped 4 bases from V and 4 bases from J, with 23 bases between. CDR3 loop: CASSPPGIEIQGTEAFF. CDR3 nucleotide sequence: TGTGCCAGCAGCCCCCCAGGGATCGAGATTCAGGGCACTGAAGCTTTCTTT.

This rearrangement joins TRBV13 to TRBJ2-7; tentatively, D is TRBD1 (6 bases). V lost 1 base and J lost 8, with 9 bases in between. Looked up from germline, CDR1 is PRHDT and CDR2 is FYEKMQ (reference sequence). The CDR3 extends over 12 amino acids. The CDR3 reads CASSLAGQQQYF. For the CDR3, the DNA is TGTGCCAGCAGCTTAGCGGGACAACAGCAGTACTTC.

This clonotype has a single count. The chain couples TRBV7-6 to TRBJ1-6; D may be TRBD1 (5 bases). V gave up 0 bases and J gave up 8 bases, with 11 bases separating them. Germline V gene lookup returns CDR1 SGHVS and CDR2 FNYEAQ. The CDR3 spans 15 residues. The CDR3 sequence: CASSLAGLPDSPLHF. The CDR3 nucleotides read TGTGCCAGCAGCTTAGCGGGACTCCCCGATTCACCCCTCCACTTT.

The rearrangement uses TRBV19 and TRBJ1-2; 9 nucleotides align to TRBD1. The V gene end was trimmed by 3 bases and the J gene end by 7 bases; junction bases not matched to a gene: 6. CDR3 size: 14 residues. Germline V lookup: CDR1 LNHDA, CDR2 SQIVND (reference sequence). CDR3 amino acids: CASSIGTGNRGYTF. CDR3 nucleotides: TGTGCCAGTAGTATCGGGACAGGGAACCGTGGCTACACCTTC.